The 9 T cell receptor beta chains below were found in one sample sequenced in a study of T-cell memory formation after mild COVID-19. MiXCR, applied by TCRdb to the 5' RACE reads, yields one record per CDR3 protein. The table includes around 260,000 distinct CDR3 sequences, around 15% detected once. The specimen was PBMCs or a T cell subset sorted from them (not recorded which). These receptors came from a young man who had mild COVID-19 (a few samples of this study predate the infection). Cell type and time point are not known.

The V and J genes are TRBV4-2 and TRBJ2-3; maybe TRBD2 (6 bases). Germline loops: CDR1 LGHNA, CDR2 YNFKEQ. The V end was cut by 0 bases, the J end by 10 bases, with 8 bases between. This CDR3 has 12 residues. CDR3 loop: CASSQETGAQYF. In nucleotides, the CDR3 is TGTGCCAGCAGCCAAGAAACGGGAGCGCAGTATTTT.

The chain recombines TRBV11-2 with TRBJ2-5, with TRBD2 matching over 7 bases. This CDR3 has 17 residues. CDR1 and CDR2 from the germline V gene are SGHAT and FQNNGV. V shed 0 bases, J shed 2 bases, and the junction held 9 bases outside the gene matches. CDR3 residues: CASSLDRLAGRQETQYF. CDR3 nucleotide sequence: TGTGCCAGCAGCTTAGATCGACTAGCAGGAAGGCAAGAGACCCAGTACTTC.

The chain couples TRBV20-1 to TRBJ2-7; D may be TRBD2 (6 bases). This CDR3 has 14 residues. Germline loops: CDR1 DFQATT, CDR2 SNEGSKA (reference sequence). The V and J ends lost 0 bases and 1 base respectively, with 10 bases between them. Here the CDR3 reads CSAREDGGSYEQYF. The CDR3 region has the DNA TGCAGTGCTAGAGAGGACGGGGGATCCTACGAGCAGTACTTC.

In its sample, this clonotype was seen a few times. V is TRBV4-1 and J is TRBJ1-1, with a weak D call TRBD1 (5 bases). CDR3 size: 14 residues. Per the germline V gene, CDR1 is MGHRA and CDR2 is YSYEKL. V gave up 8 bases and J gave up 0 bases, with 13 bases separating them. Here the CDR3 DNA reads TGCGCCAGCCACCAGACAGCCTTGAACACTGAAGCTTTCTTT. As protein: CASHQTALNTEAFF.

This clonotype was seen a few times. This sequence joins TRBV9 and TRBJ2-3; D unresolved. The CDR3 covers 16 residues. CDR1 SGDLS and CDR2 YYNGEE come from the germline V gene. Trimming pared 0 bases from V and 2 bases from J, leaving 13 bases between. Here the CDR3 DNA reads TGTGCCAGCAGCGTAGTATTGGGCGGAACCACAGATACGCAGTATTTT. Its translation is CASSVVLGGTTDTQYF.

V usage is TRBV5-1 and J usage is TRBJ1-6; D uncertain. Trimming cost V 0 bases and J 5 bases, with 3 bases left between them. The CDR3 contains 13 residues. Germline loops: CDR1 SGHRS, CDR2 YFSETQ. The CDR3: CASSLANNSPLHF. The CDR3 DNA reads TGCGCCAGCAGCTTGGCCAATAATTCACCCCTCCACTTT.

This clonotype showed up just a few times. This chain connects TRBV7-2 to TRBJ2-3, with 7 bases matching TRBD2. The CDR3 is made up of 16 amino acids. With 6 bases clipped from V and 6 bases from J, the junction kept 15 bases outside the gene matches. Germline CDR1 is SGHTA and CDR2 is FQGNSA. CDR3 protein: CASRSGAAPGRDTQYF. CDR3 sequence (DNA): TGTGCCAGCAGAAGCGGGGCAGCCCCCGGTCGGGATACGCAGTATTTT.

Only a few counts were recorded for this clonotype. CDR3: CASSATGTSGPYEQYF. The DNA for the CDR3 is TGTGCCAGCAGCGCGACCGGGACTAGCGGGCCATACGAGCAGTACTTC. This chain joins TRBV9 and TRBJ2-7; 12 nucleotides agree with TRBD2. Germline V lookup: CDR1 SGDLS, CDR2 YYNGEE. V dropped 3 bases and J dropped 4; count of bases not matched to a gene: 8. The CDR3 contains 16 residues.

This chain connects TRBV6-2 or TRBV6-3 to TRBJ2-1; D ambiguous. This CDR3 region has 15 residues. With 7 bases removed from V and 0 bases from J, the gap between germline ends came to 13 bases. The germline CDR1 and CDR2 sequences are MNHEY and SVGEGT. CDR3 amino acids: CASIPGPRSYNEQFF. CDR3 coding DNA: TGTGCCAGCATACCGGGTCCACGCTCCTACAATGAGCAGTTCTTC.